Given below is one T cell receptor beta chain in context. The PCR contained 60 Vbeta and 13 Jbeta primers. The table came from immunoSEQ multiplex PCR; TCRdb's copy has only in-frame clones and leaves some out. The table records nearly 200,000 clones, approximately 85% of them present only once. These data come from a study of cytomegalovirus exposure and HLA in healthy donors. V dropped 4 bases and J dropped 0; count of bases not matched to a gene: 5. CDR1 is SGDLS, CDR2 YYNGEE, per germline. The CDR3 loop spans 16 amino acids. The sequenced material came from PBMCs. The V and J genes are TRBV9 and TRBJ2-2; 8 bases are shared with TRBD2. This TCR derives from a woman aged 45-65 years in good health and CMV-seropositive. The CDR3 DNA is TGTGCCAGCAGCCGAGCGGGAGACTCGAACACCGGGGAGCTGTTTTTT. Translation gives CASSRAGDSNTGELFF.